This TCR beta chain was sequenced during a study of T cells in Graves' hyperthyroidism and ophthalmopathy. Study-level information: Peripheral blood was secured at the point of initial diagnosis, before any treatment.

Regarding the study as a whole: Most expanded thyroid clonotypes above 0.001 recurred in blood.

The CDR3 runs to 17 residues. Germline V gene data show CDR1 as SGHRS and CDR2 as YFSETQ. Between the trimmed V and J ends, which lost 4 bases and 2 bases, there was a span of 21 bases. TCR beta CDR3 sequences were amplified from RNA transcripts. A first-round RT-PCR of the TCR CDR3 used the HTBI primer set. MiXCR, applied by TCRdb to the multiplex PCR reads, yields one record per CDR3 protein. The table includes 660,000 or so distinct CDR3 sequences, around 20% detected once. Diagnostic assessment was based on clinical symptoms, serum thyroxine and TRAb, thyroid ultrasound and orbital computed tomography. With regard to this clonotype: Its antigen is as yet unknown.

The receptor's source is a man between 25 and 39 years old with Graves' ophthalmopathy. The chain is built from TRBV5-1 and TRBJ2-5; maybe TRBD1 (6 bases). Sequencing used blood. The CDR3: CASSLLPQQGPQETQYF. CDR3 nucleotide sequence: TGCGCCAGCAGCCTCTTACCACAACAGGGTCCGCAAGAGACCCAGTACTTC.